Sequencing of this T cell receptor (beta chain) was carried out in a study of OX40 agonist ivuxolimab in advanced cancers. Here immunoSEQ multiplex PCR was the method, and the copy in TCRdb shows in-frame clones only, minus some. The data show approximately 89,000 clones, about 88% seen once. This clone was found a few times. The CDR3 spans 13 residues. Germline loops: CDR1 SGDLS, CDR2 YYNGEE. V lost 3 bases and J lost 7; bases outside the gene matches: 5. This specimen was CD4+ or CD8+ T cells sorted from blood, taken in a trial of the OX40 agonist ivuxolimab. V and J are TRBV9 and TRBJ1-2; TRBD1 matches 8 bases. The sequence was collected from an adult with an advanced solid tumor such as melanoma, head and neck, liver or kidney cancer. CDR3 nucleotide sequence: TGTGCCAGCAGCGCGTGGACAGGGACTGGCTACACCTTC. Translated: CASSAWTGTGYTF. The complete variable domain, with remaining parts taken from reference TRBV9 and TRBJ1-2, reads DSGVTQTPKHLITATGQRVTLRCSPRSGDLSVYWYQQSLDQGLQFLIQYYNGEERAKGNILERFSAQQFPDLHSELNLSSLELGDSALYFCASSAWTGTGYTFGSGTRLTVV.